A single sample gave rise to the 18 T cell receptor beta chains below, sequenced in a study of early T cells in non-severe SARS-CoV-2 infection. TCRdb reprocessed the 5' RACE reads with MiXCR, giving one entry per CDR3 protein. Of more than 40,000 distinct CDR3 sequences in the sample, more than 4.5% were seen once. The sample here was whole blood, taken at baseline. These receptors originate from an adult who was a healthcare worker with PCR-confirmed SARS-CoV-2 infection or an uninfected control (not recorded which).

There are a few counts of this clonotype. The rearrangement uses TRBV4-1 and TRBJ1-5; D is unclear. V was pared by 0 bases and J by 0 bases, with 12 bases between. The CDR3 totals 17 residues. Germline assignment: CDR1 MGHRA and CDR2 YSYEKL. DNA for the CDR3: TGCGCCAGCAGCCAAGACGGAACGTTATATAGCAATCAGCCCCAGCATTTT. Translated: CASSQDGTLYSNQPQHF.

Concerning this clonotype: One end of the junction varies from germline; a read error may be responsible. The CDR3 DNA reads as TGTGCCAGTAGGGATCAACAGGGAATTGACAATCAGCCCCAGCGTTTT. This sequence encodes CASRDQQGIDNQPQRF. J is TRBJ1-5 and V is TRBV19, with D maybe TRBD1 (6 bases). CDR1 and CDR2 (germline): LNHDA, SQIVND (reference sequence). This CDR3 has 16 residues. The full variable domain, with the rest looked up from reference TRBV19 and TRBJ1-5, is DGGITQSPKYLFRKEGQNVTLSCEQNLNHDAMYWYRQDPGQGLRLIYYSQIVNDFQKGDIAEGYSVSREKKESFPLTVTSAQKNPTAFYLCASRDQQGIDNQPQRFGDGTRLSIL.

This clonotype appeared a few times. The rearrangement links TRBV10-2 to TRBJ2-1; D is ambiguous. Germline lookup yields CDR1 WSHSY and CDR2 SAAADI. The CDR3 runs 14 residues. V lost 2 bases to trimming and J lost 9 bases, with 14 bases between them. CDR3 region: CASSEASIEGEQFF. The CDR3 DNA sequence: TGCGCCAGCAGTGAGGCGTCTATTGAAGGTGAGCAGTTCTTC.

This clonotype was counted many times. The CDR3 nucleotides read TGTGCCTGGAGTGTAGGGCACTCTGGGGCCAACGTCCTGACTTTC. It yields the protein CAWSVGHSGANVLTF. This chain connects TRBV30 to TRBJ2-6; D ambiguous. Between the trimmed V and J ends, which lost 0 bases and 0 bases, there was a span of 6 bases. The CDR3 spans 15 residues. Germline V lookup: CDR1 GTSNPN, CDR2 SVGIG (reference sequence).

This clonotype has a count of ten or more. This chain joins TRBV18 and TRBJ1-6; no definite D call. The CDR3 contains 14 residues. Trimming shortened V by 3 bases and J by 8 bases, and 11 bases separated the two germline ends. CDR1 is KGHSH and CDR2 is LQKENI in the germline V gene. CDR3 in amino acids: CASSPEVSDSPLHF. DNA for the CDR3: TGTGCCAGCTCACCCGAGGTTTCGGATTCACCCCTCCACTTT. Combining the CDR3 with reference TRBV18 and TRBJ1-6 gives the whole variable domain NAGVMQNPRHLVRRRGQEARLRCSPMKGHSHVYWYRQLPEEGLKFMVYLQKENIIDESGMPKERFSAEFPKEGPSILRIQQVVRGDSAAYFCASSPEVSDSPLHFGNGTRLTVT.

The chain links TRBV10-2 to TRBJ1-5; D is possibly TRBD1 (5 bases). CDR1 is WSHSY, CDR2 SAAADI, per germline. This CDR3 is 15 amino acids long. With 0 bases removed from V and 6 bases from J, the gap between germline ends came to 12 bases. The CDR3 reads CASSESGGEVQPQHF. Written as DNA, the CDR3 is TGCGCCAGCAGTGAGTCCGGGGGGGAGGTTCAGCCCCAGCATTTT.

At least ten counts were recorded for this clonotype. V gene TRBV19 combines with J gene TRBJ2-2; D remains unclear. Germline V gene data show CDR1 as LNHDA and CDR2 as SQIVND (reference sequence). V lost 3 bases to trimming and J lost 7 bases, with 3 bases between them. CDR3 length: 11 residues. The CDR3 sequence: CASSIIGELFF. The CDR3 coding sequence is TGTGCCAGTAGTATCATCGGGGAGCTGTTTTTT.

This clonotype was seen a handful of times. V is TRBV24-1 and J is TRBJ2-3; 7 bases align to TRBD2. Germline values: CDR1 KGHDR, CDR2 SFDVKD. The CDR3 consists of 15 residues. V lost 5 bases, J lost 2 bases, and 6 bases stayed unmatched. In DNA form, the CDR3 reads TGTGCCACCAGTGGGGCTAGCGGCTTCACAGATACGCAGTATTTT. Protein: CATSGASGFTDTQYF.

This clonotype was detected ten times or more. The chain uses TRBV28 and TRBJ2-7, with TRBD1 matching over 7 bases. Germline V gene data show CDR1 as MDHEN and CDR2 as SYDVKM. The CDR3 has 14 amino acids. With V trimmed by 6 bases and J by 6 bases, 11 bases remained unmatched. CDR3 coding DNA: TGTGCCAGCAGCATACACCCGGGACAGCCCGAGCAGTACTTC. Translated, it gives CASSIHPGQPEQYF. Filled out from reference TRBV28 and TRBJ2-7, the complete variable domain reads DVKVTQSSRYLVKRTGEKVFLECVQDMDHENMFWYRQDPGLGLRLIYFSYDVKMKEKGDIPEGYSVSREKKERFSLILESASTNQTSMYLCASSIHPGQPEQYFGPGTRLTVT.

CDR3 amino acids: CASNGQGDNEQYF. The DNA for the CDR3 is TGTGCCAGCAATGGACAGGGGGATAACGAGCAGTACTTC. V and J are TRBV6-6 and TRBJ2-7; 10 bases are a match to TRBD1. CDR3 length: 13 residues. The germline V gene encodes CDR1 MNHNY and CDR2 SVGAGI (reference sequence). V was pared by 7 bases and J by 5 bases, with 5 bases of the junction left unmatched.

In regard to this clonotype: A clone one base away is much larger, so this may be a read error. The chain joins TRBV2 to TRBJ2-5; a possible D gene is TRBD1 (6 bases). The CDR3 is 12 residues long. Germline values: CDR1 SNHLY, CDR2 FYNNEI. CDR3 sequence reads: CTSSEGGETQYF. The CDR3, as DNA: TGTACCAGCAGTGAAGGGGGAGAGACCCAGTACTTC.

The J gene is TRBJ2-1, the V gene TRBV7-8, with 10 bases fitting TRBD1. J gave up 6 bases and V 6 bases, and 5 bases lay outside the gene matches. Germline V gene data show CDR1 as SGHVS and CDR2 as FQNEAQ. This CDR3 contains 14 residues. DNA for the CDR3: TGTGCCAGCAGGGGGGACAGGGGCGGCAATGAGCAGTTCTTC. It specifies CASRGDRGGNEQFF.

In this sample, this clonotype turned up many times. The J gene is TRBJ2-7, the V gene TRBV7-2; 10 bases map to TRBD2. Losses at the gene ends were 2 bases for V and 1 base for J; bases not matched to a gene: 14. The CDR3 covers 19 residues. Germline lookup yields CDR1 SGHTA and CDR2 FQGNSA. The CDR3 here is CASSLMVAVAGGLSYEQYF. CDR3 DNA sequence: TGTGCCAGCAGCTTAATGGTGGCCGTAGCGGGAGGACTTTCCTACGAGCAGTACTTC.

At least ten counts were recorded for this clonotype. The chain links TRBV5-1 to TRBJ2-1, with TRBD2 matching 10 bases. The V gene's germline CDR1 is SGHRS and CDR2 YFSETQ. There are 15 residues in the CDR3. The V segment lost 6 bases and the J segment 8 bases; nucleotides outside the gene matches: 11. The chain's CDR3 is CASTRTSGTVDEQFF. The CDR3 DNA reads as TGCGCCAGCACCCGGACTAGCGGTACGGTGGATGAGCAGTTCTTC.

In its sample, this clonotype was seen many times. V usage is TRBV6-6 and J usage is TRBJ1-5, with D hard to call. V lost 4 bases and J 4 bases, leaving 5 bases between the germline ends. Germline CDR1 is MNHNY and CDR2 is SVGAGI (reference sequence). The CDR3 is 12 amino acids. DNA of the CDR3: TGTGCCAGCAGTTCCCCTAATCAGCCCCAGCATTTT. This encodes CASSSPNQPQHF.

As concerns this clonotype: This sequence may be a read error, since a much larger clone differs from it by one base. The chain combines TRBV10-3 with TRBJ2-2; TRBD2 matches at 10 bases. There are 18 residues in the CDR3. Germline CDR1 ENHRY, CDR2 SYGVKD. DNA of the CDR3: TGTGCCATGAGTGAGTCGGTAGCGGGAGGAATGAACACCGGGGAGCTGTTTTTT. Translating it yields CAMSESVAGGMNTGELFF.

This clonotype appeared a single time. The V and J genes are TRBV19 and TRBJ2-3, with TRBD1 as a possible D gene (6 bases). Germline-derived CDR1 and CDR2 are LNHDA and SQIVND (reference sequence). The CDR3 runs to 16 residues. The germline V and J ends were trimmed by 8 bases and 1 base, with 19 bases remaining between them. For the CDR3, the DNA is TGTGCCAGTTCACGAAGGGGGTTAGAACGCACAGATACGCAGTATTTT. Its translation is CASSRRGLERTDTQYF.

This clonotype was seen ten or more times. In DNA, the CDR3 is TGTGCCAGCAGCTTCGGGACGGTGATGGAGCCCCAGCATTTT. This gives the protein CASSFGTVMEPQHF. The chain links TRBV2 to TRBJ1-5, with a weak D call TRBD1 (5 bases). CDR1 is SNHLY and CDR2 is FYNNEI in the germline V gene. The V end was cut by 6 bases, the J end by 8 bases, with 17 bases between. CDR3 length equals 14 residues.